Given below is one T cell receptor beta chain in context. The antigen is unknown. Caucasian individuals from Russia who were healthy and aged about 6 to 95 acted as donors. The use of a sample-barcoded 5' primer and a J-beta primer mix characterized a second PCR of about 7 to 12 cycles. All cDNA molecules were each tagged by a template-switch adaptor with 12 random nucleotides. TCRdb independently ran MiXCR on the 5' RACE reads; one entry per CDR3 protein. Of 800,000 or so distinct CDR3 sequences detected, about 62% appear once; the ten largest clones hold roughly a quarter. This entry is derived from a study of blood T cells in healthy people across ages. Regarding the study as a whole: The unsorted PBMCs prevented any conclusive comparison of naive versus antigen-experienced cells. Diversity estimates drawn from one million T cells were deemed underestimates.

The sequencing sample was made of blood. The TCR comes from a man aged 25 to 40 in good health.

CDR3 sequence (DNA): TGCGCCAGCAGCTTGGGGCTAGCGGGCGGCTCCACCTACGAGCAGTACTTC. Its protein is CASSLGLAGGSTYEQYF. V usage is TRBV5-1 and J usage is TRBJ2-7; 8 positions match TRBD2. Trimming removed 0 bases from V and 2 bases from J; junction bases left unmatched: 10. This CDR3 has 17 amino acids. Germline CDR1 SGHRS, CDR2 YFSETQ.